The T cell receptor (beta chain) under discussion was sequenced for a study of cytomegalovirus exposure and HLA in healthy donors. As for the study in general: A later analysis reported the roughly 120 validation repertoires used the same platform as the approximately 660 first-cohort repertoires. Whole-study findings and limits: Subsequent analysis showed first-cohort TCR clusters tending to co-occur in more than 95 validation repertoires. According to the study, roughly 160 TCR beta chains were cytomegalovirus-associated.

In the case of this clone: Its antigen is not known.

Generated by immunoSEQ multiplex PCR, the TCRdb table keeps only in-frame clones and is missing some. The table records roughly 150,000 clones, roughly 84% of them present only once. Germline CDR1 and CDR2: SGDLS and YYNGEE. Trimming cost V 2 bases and J 2 bases, with 18 bases left between them. This CDR3 has 17 amino acids. The sequencing input was PBMCs. This clonotype was sampled from a man under 40 in good health and CMV-seropositive. The V and J genes are TRBV9 and TRBJ2-3; perhaps TRBD2 as D (5 bases). The CDR3 DNA is TGTGCCAGCAGCGTTCCACGGGAACCCTCGAACACAGATACGCAGTATTTT. It is translated as CASSVPREPSNTDTQYF.